These 25 T cell receptor beta chains were sequenced from one sample in a study of CD8 T cells in Susac syndrome (dated by TCRdb to about 2019). The method was the immunoSEQ multiplex PCR assay. RNA was extracted using the RNeasy kit, and roughly 0.5 to 1 microgram was reverse transcribed with random hexamers. The public reads were reanalyzed by TCRdb: fastp trimming at Q25, MiXCR alignment, in-frame beta chains only. Entries that share a CDR3 protein sequence are merged under the most common genes and DNA. The sample table lists some 140,000 distinct CDR3 sequences, over 75% of them with a count of one. The ten largest account for 0.5% to 0.65% of the sample. Sequenced: CD8+ T cells from PBMCs. Receptor source: a human donor with multiple sclerosis.

This clonotype was recorded a few times. The genes are TRBV12-3 or TRBV12-4 and TRBJ2-1; 10 bases fit TRBD1. Trimming removed 6 bases from V and 4 bases from J; junction bases left unmatched: 6. This CDR3 region has 15 residues. CDR3 in DNA: TGTGCCAGCAGCGGGGACAGGGGATCTTACAATGAGCAGTTCTTC. This encodes CASSGDRGSYNEQFF.

The table lists this clonotype with a count of one. This sequence joins TRBV24-1 and TRBJ2-2; D is undetermined. V was pared by 0 bases and J by 2 bases, with 9 bases between. The V gene's germline CDR1 is KGHDR and CDR2 SFDVKD. The CDR3 consists of 16 residues. The CDR3 DNA reads as TGTGCCACCAGTGATTTGGGAGCCGGCAACACCGGGGAGCTGTTTTTT. This encodes CATSDLGAGNTGELFF.

The J gene is TRBJ1-4, the V gene TRBV12-3 or TRBV12-4; D possibly corresponds to TRBD1 (5 bases). Deletions cut 3 bases from V and 8 bases from J, with 16 bases between. CDR3 length equals 15 residues. The CDR3 DNA reads as TGTGCCAGCAGTTTCTTACCGGGGCGAGCCGAAAAACTGTTTTTT. The encoded protein is CASSFLPGRAEKLFF.

The chain is built from TRBV4-3 and TRBJ2-2; TRBD2 matches at 9 bases. Trimming removed 10 bases from V and 2 bases from J; junction bases left unmatched: 5. The CDR3 contains 14 residues. The germline gives CDR1 LGHNA, CDR2 YSLEER. CDR3 sequence (DNA): TGCGCCACCCGACTAGCGGTCAACACCGGGGAGCTGTTTTTT. Encoded protein: CATRLAVNTGELFF.

CDR3 in DNA: TGTGCCAGCACCCACTGGGGGATAGAAGAGACCCAGTACTTC. Translated: CASTHWGIEETQYF. The chain couples TRBV6-2 or TRBV6-3 to TRBJ2-5, with D possibly being TRBD1 or TRBD2 (5 bases each). Trimming removed 7 bases at V and 3 bases at J, with 15 bases between. Germline V CDR1 and CDR2: MNHEY, SVGEGT. The CDR3 has 14 amino acids.

There are a few counts of this clonotype. The J gene is TRBJ1-3, the V gene TRBV6-1, with unresolved D. The CDR3 length is 15 residues. Trimming stripped 3 bases from V and 0 bases from J, with 9 bases between. Per germline, CDR1 MNHNS and CDR2 SASEGT. The CDR3 loop reads CASSDEYNSGNTIYF. DNA of the CDR3: TGTGCCAGCAGTGACGAATACAACTCTGGAAACACCATATATTTT.

The V gene is TRBV6-5, the J gene TRBJ1-1; 7 nucleotides line up with TRBD1. The CDR3 covers 19 residues. Unmatched junction bases numbered 17, after V lost 3 bases and J lost 1 base. Germline lookup yields CDR1 MNHEY and CDR2 SVGAGI. The CDR3 DNA follows: TGTGCCAGCAGTTATTTGTCTTGGGCAGGGGGGGGGAGGAACACTGAAGCTTTCTTT. This encodes CASSYLSWAGGGRNTEAFF.

The V gene is TRBV16, the J gene TRBJ1-2, with TRBD1 as a possible D gene (5 bases). This CDR3 spans 17 amino acids. Trimming stripped 0 bases from V and 4 bases from J, with 18 bases between. Germline CDR1 KGHSY, CDR2 FQNENV. CDR3 bases: TGTGCCAGCAGCCAATCTTGGGGGACGGAGGCGCCCTATGGCTACACCTTC. Translation gives CASSQSWGTEAPYGYTF.

Points on this clonotype: Relative to the germline gene, one junction end is altered; a read error may explain this. The chain carries TRBV7-7 and TRBJ2-5, with 10 nucleotides matching TRBD2. Germline V CDR1 and CDR2: SSHAT, FNYEAQ (reference sequence). The CDR3 has 19 amino acids. CDR3 in DNA: TGTGCTAGCAGCTTAGCGCCCCATGCACTAGCGGGGATACAAGAGACCCAGTACTTC. Its translation is CASSLAPHALAGIQETQYF.

This clonotype was counted a few times. The chain links TRBV6-1 to TRBJ1-2, with D possibly matching TRBD1 (6 bases). The germline V gene encodes CDR1 MNHNS and CDR2 SASEGT. The CDR3 sequence is 12 residues long. The CDR3 nucleotides are TGTGGTCTTGGGGGGCGACATTATGGCTACACCTTC. It is translated as CGLGGRHYGYTF.

The rearrangement joins TRBV13 to TRBJ2-5; D gene unclear. CDR1 is PRHDT and CDR2 is FYEKMQ in the germline V gene (reference sequence). V was trimmed by 1 base and J by 9 bases, leaving 18 bases between them. The CDR3 loop spans 15 amino acids. The CDR3 DNA reads as TGTGCCAGCAGCTTAGAAGGGCGGTACGAGATGGCCCAGTACTTC. It translates to CASSLEGRYEMAQYF.

The chain joins TRBV6-5 to TRBJ1-5; D might be TRBD1 (6 bases). Trimming cost V 3 bases and J 3 bases, with 18 bases left between them. CDR1 is MNHEY, CDR2 SVGAGI, per germline. The CDR3 sequence is 17 residues long. The chain's CDR3 is CASSYPTKGQSNQPQHF. The CDR3, as DNA: TGTGCCAGCAGTTATCCGACTAAAGGACAGTCCAATCAGCCCCAGCATTTT.

The chain is built from TRBV19 and TRBJ1-2; 9 positions agree with TRBD1. Trimming took 2 bases from V and 5 from J; bases not matched to a gene: 6. The length of the CDR3 is 15 residues. Germline lookup yields CDR1 LNHDA and CDR2 SQIVND (reference sequence). The CDR3 region has the DNA TGTGCCAGTAGTATACGGGACAGGGAGACTTATGGCTACACCTTC. Translating gives CASSIRDRETYGYTF.

The chain uses TRBV2 and TRBJ2-7; D is unclear. This CDR3 spans 14 amino acids. The V gene's germline CDR1 is SNHLY and CDR2 FYNNEI. The ends were cut back, 10 bases at V and 0 bases at J, with 16 bases in the middle. The CDR3 DNA is TGTGCCACCTTGCGAGGCACCTCCTCCTACGAGCAGTACTTC. Amino acids: CATLRGTSSYEQYF.

V gene TRBV20-1 combines with J gene TRBJ1-6; D not certain. The CDR3 has 14 residues. Germline-derived CDR1 and CDR2 are DFQATT and SNEGSKA (reference sequence). V was shortened by 1 base and J by 7 bases, with 11 bases between the two germline ends. As DNA, the CDR3 is TGCAGTGCTAGAGGAGACATCCTAAATTCACCCCTCCACTTT. Protein sequence: CSARGDILNSPLHF.

In this sample, this clonotype turned up a few times. J is TRBJ2-7 and V is TRBV7-9; D remains ambiguous. Germline V lookup: CDR1 SEHNR, CDR2 FQNEAQ (reference sequence). The V end was cut by 5 bases, the J end by 0 bases, with 8 bases between. The CDR3 is made up of 13 amino acids. This CDR3 is CASSPPSSYEQYV. The CDR3 DNA reads as TGTGCCAGCAGCCCTCCGAGCTCCTACGAGCAGTACGTC.

The chain has TRBV5-1 and TRBJ1-6; D gene unclear. The germline V gene has CDR1 SGHRS and CDR2 YFSETQ. CDR3 length equals 13 residues. V gave up 2 bases and J gave up 9 bases, with 9 bases separating them. The DNA for the CDR3 is TGCGCCAGCAGCTTCGTCGGGGTTTCACCCCTCCACTTT. It yields the protein CASSFVGVSPLHF.

V gene TRBV5-1 combines with J gene TRBJ2-1; no definite D call. The germline gives CDR1 SGHRS, CDR2 YFSETQ. The V gene lost 7 bases and the J gene lost 8 bases, with 16 bases spanning the gap. There are 13 residues in the CDR3. The CDR3 DNA sequence: TGCGCCAGCGGAGAGTTGACGGTCTATGAGCAGTTCTTC. It codes for CASGELTVYEQFF.

V is TRBV12-3 or TRBV12-4 and J is TRBJ1-1; D is uncertain. The V and J ends lost 3 bases and 8 bases respectively, with 13 bases between them. The CDR3 is 13 amino acids. CDR3 in DNA: TGTGCCAGCAGTTTGCCTAATCGGGGAGAAGCTTTCTTT. As protein: CASSLPNRGEAFF.

The CDR3 loop reads CASSPRPGGHNEQFF. The DNA for the CDR3 is TGTGCCAGCAGCCCCCGTCCAGGCGGGCACAATGAGCAGTTCTTC. The V call is TRBV14, the J call TRBJ2-1; maybe TRBD2 (5 bases). Germline V gene data show CDR1 as SGHDN and CDR2 as FVKESK. CDR3 length: 15 residues. The V end was cut by 4 bases, the J end by 5 bases, with 15 bases between.

The CDR3, as DNA: TGTGCCACTTCTCTGGCAGAGGTAAACGAGCAGTACGTC. Residues: CATSLAEVNEQYV. The chain is built from TRBV6-2 or TRBV6-3 and TRBJ2-7; D ambiguous. V was shortened by 10 bases and J by 5 bases, with 18 bases between the two germline ends. Germline CDR1 and CDR2: MNHEY and SVGEGT. The CDR3 spans 13 residues.

The rearrangement joins TRBV29-1 to TRBJ2-1, with D uncertain. CDR3 size: 19 residues. From germline, CDR1 is SQVTM and CDR2 ANQGSEA. V lost 2 bases to trimming and J lost 1 base, with 24 bases between them. In DNA, the CDR3 is TGCAGCGTTGAAAAGATTGAAACATCACGACCTCTATCCTACAATGAGCAGTTCTTC. This translates into CSVEKIETSRPLSYNEQFF.

This chain links TRBV19 with TRBJ1-2; D call uncertain. CDR1 and CDR2 (germline): LNHDA, SQIVND (reference sequence). V was shortened by 3 bases and J by 6 bases, with 11 bases between the two germline ends. The CDR3 spans 13 residues. The CDR3 is CASSIPGLDGYTF. The CDR3 DNA reads as TGTGCCAGTAGTATCCCAGGTTTGGATGGCTACACCTTC.

The chain couples TRBV29-1 to TRBJ2-5; tentative D call: TRBD1 (6 bases). The germline gives CDR1 SQVTM, CDR2 ANQGSEA. This CDR3 region has 14 residues. V lost 4 bases and J lost 5, with 17 bases in between. CDR3 amino acids: CSVVDDQGLETQYF. Here the CDR3 DNA reads TGCAGCGTTGTCGATGACCAGGGGTTGGAGACCCAGTACTTC.

The genes are TRBV4-2 and TRBJ1-5; the D is unclear. The V and J ends lost 3 bases and 4 bases respectively, with 7 bases between them. The CDR3 has 13 amino acids. CDR1 and CDR2 (germline): LGHNA, YNFKEQ. CDR3: CASSHNKNQPQHF. DNA of the CDR3: TGTGCCAGCAGCCATAATAAAAATCAGCCCCAGCATTTT.